The next 5 T cell receptor beta chains were all read from a single sample in a study of metastatic and nonmetastatic thyroid tumors. Nobody among the patients had been given any treatment before thyroid surgery. Using MiXCR, TCRdb reanalyzed the PCR reads. The profile covers 75,000 to 100,000 clones, with about an eighth appearing a single time and over 9% taken by the ten largest. Sequencing input: blood. These receptors were obtained from a female donor with papillary thyroid cancer or a benign thyroid nodule (not recorded which). Some clones in this sample may be carry-over from other donors' samples.

This clone was seen many times. The chain combines TRBV30 with TRBJ1-3, with a weak D call TRBD1 (5 bases). The CDR3 sequence is 14 residues long. Germline CDR1 GTSNPN, CDR2 SVGIG (reference sequence). The V and J ends lost 6 bases and 4 bases respectively, with 16 bases between them. CDR3 amino acids: CACATGTPGNTIYF. The CDR3 DNA sequence: TGTGCCTGCGCGACCGGGACGCCCGGAAACACCATATATTTT.

In regard to this clone: This is likely a read error, given that the CDR3 carries no conserved phenylalanine or tryptophan at its end. V usage is TRBV27 and J usage is TRBJ2-7, with 7 bases lining up with TRBD1. V shed 5 bases and J 4 bases; nucleotides not matched to a gene: 8. In germline, CDR1 is MNHEY, CDR2 SMNVEV (reference sequence). The CDR3 contains 14 residues. As DNA, the CDR3 is TGTGCCAGCAGTCCGACAGGGATCCCGTACGAGCAGTACCTC. Amino acid sequence: CASSPTGIPYEQYL.

In its sample, this clone was seen many times. The rearrangement joins TRBV28 to TRBJ2-7; maybe TRBD2 (5 bases). The CDR3 is 15 residues long. Germline V gives CDR1 MDHEN, CDR2 SYDVKM. Trimming left V 2 bases short and J 2 bases short, with 13 bases between. In DNA form, the CDR3 reads TGTGCCAGCAGTTTAGGGCCCCAGCGGACCTACGAGCAGTACTTC. It translates to CASSLGPQRTYEQYF.

In its sample, this clone was seen many times. CDR3 bases: TGCGCCAGCAGCCAAGATCCACAGGGAGCGCAGCAAGAGACCCAGTACTTC. Protein sequence: CASSQDPQGAQQETQYF. This chain links TRBV4-1 with TRBJ2-5, with D perhaps matching TRBD1 (6 bases). The CDR3 contains 17 residues. Trimming cost V 0 bases and J 2 bases, with 16 bases left between them. Germline V lookup: CDR1 MGHRA, CDR2 YSYEKL.

This clone has at least ten counts. The rearrangement joins TRBV20-1 to TRBJ2-3; 11 bases agree with TRBD2. Germline trimming cut 2 bases from V and 2 bases from J; bases unmatched to any gene: 6. The CDR3 sequence is 16 residues long. CDR1 and CDR2 from the germline V gene are DFQATT and SNEGSKA (reference sequence). The CDR3 DNA sequence: TGCAGTGCTAGACCACTAGCGGGAGTACACACAGATACGCAGTATTTT. Translating it yields CSARPLAGVHTDTQYF.